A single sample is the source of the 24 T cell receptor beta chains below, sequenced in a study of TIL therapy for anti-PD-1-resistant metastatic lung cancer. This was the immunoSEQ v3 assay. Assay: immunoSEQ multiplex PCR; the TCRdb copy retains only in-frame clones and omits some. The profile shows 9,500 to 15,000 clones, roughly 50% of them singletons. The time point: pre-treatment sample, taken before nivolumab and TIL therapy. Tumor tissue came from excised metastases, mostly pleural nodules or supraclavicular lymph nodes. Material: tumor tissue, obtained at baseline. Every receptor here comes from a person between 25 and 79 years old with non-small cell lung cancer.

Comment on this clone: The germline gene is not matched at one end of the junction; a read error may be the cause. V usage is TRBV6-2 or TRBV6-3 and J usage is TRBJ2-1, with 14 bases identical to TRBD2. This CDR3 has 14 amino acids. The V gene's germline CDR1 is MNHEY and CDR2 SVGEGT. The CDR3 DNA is TGTGCCAGCAGTTACTCCGGACTAGCGGGAGGCCGCGTCTTC. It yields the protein CASSYSGLAGGRVF.

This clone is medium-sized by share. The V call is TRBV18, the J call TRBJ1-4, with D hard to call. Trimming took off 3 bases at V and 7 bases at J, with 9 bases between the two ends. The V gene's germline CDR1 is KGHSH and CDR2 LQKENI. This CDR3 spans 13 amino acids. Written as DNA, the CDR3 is TGTGCCAGCTCACCGTCAGGCAGTGAAAAACTGTTTTTT. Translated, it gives CASSPSGSEKLFF.

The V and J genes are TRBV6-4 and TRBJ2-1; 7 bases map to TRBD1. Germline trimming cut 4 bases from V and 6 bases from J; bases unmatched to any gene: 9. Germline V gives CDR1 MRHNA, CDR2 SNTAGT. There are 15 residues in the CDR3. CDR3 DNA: TGTGCCAGCAGTGGGGACCCGGGACAGAGCAATGAGCAGTTCTTC. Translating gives CASSGDPGQSNEQFF.

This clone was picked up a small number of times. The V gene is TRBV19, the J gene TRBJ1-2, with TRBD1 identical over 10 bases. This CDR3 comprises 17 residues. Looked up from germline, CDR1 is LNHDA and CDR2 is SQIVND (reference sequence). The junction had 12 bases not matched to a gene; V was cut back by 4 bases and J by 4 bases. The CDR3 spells CASSSGTGASTGYGYTF. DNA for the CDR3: TGTGCCAGTAGTAGTGGGACAGGGGCCTCCACTGGCTATGGCTACACCTTC.

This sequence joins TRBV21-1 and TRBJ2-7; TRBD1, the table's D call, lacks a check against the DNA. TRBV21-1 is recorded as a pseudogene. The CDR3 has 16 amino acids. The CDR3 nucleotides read TGTGCCAGCAGCAAAAAGGGGCACACCAAAGCCTACGAGCAGTACTTC. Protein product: CASSKKGHTKAYEQYF.

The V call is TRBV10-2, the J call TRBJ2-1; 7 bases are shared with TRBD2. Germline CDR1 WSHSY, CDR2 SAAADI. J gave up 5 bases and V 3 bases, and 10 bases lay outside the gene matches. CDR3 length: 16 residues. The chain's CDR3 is CASSESRAGRHNEQFF. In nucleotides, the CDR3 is TGCGCCAGCAGTGAAAGCCGAGCGGGACGACACAATGAGCAGTTCTTC.

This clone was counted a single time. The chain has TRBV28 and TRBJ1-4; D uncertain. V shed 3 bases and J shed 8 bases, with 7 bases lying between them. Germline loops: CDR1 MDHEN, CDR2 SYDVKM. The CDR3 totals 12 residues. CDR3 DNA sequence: TGTGCCAGCAGTTTCCCGGGGGAAAAACTGTTTTTT. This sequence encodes CASSFPGEKLFF.

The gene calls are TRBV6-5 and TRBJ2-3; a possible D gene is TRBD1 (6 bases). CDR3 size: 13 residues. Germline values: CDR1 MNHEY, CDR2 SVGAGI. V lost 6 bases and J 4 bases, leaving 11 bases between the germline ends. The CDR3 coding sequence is TGTGCCAGCAGCCGCACAGGGCCAGATACGCAGTATTTT. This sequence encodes CASSRTGPDTQYF.

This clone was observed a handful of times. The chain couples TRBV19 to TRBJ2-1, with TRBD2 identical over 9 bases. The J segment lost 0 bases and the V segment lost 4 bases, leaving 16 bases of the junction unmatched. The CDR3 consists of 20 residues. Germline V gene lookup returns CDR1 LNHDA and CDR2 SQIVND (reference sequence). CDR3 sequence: CASSNLFSGSDLSSYNEQFF. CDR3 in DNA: TGTGCCAGTAGTAATCTGTTTAGCGGGAGCGACTTGAGCTCCTACAATGAGCAGTTCTTC.

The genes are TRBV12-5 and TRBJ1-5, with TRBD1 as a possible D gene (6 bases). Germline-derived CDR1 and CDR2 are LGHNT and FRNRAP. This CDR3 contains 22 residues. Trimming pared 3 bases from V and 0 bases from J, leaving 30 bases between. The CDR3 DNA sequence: TGTGCTAGTGGTTTACACAAGACAGGACACTCAGGGCGGGTATATAGCAATCAGCCCCAGCATTTT. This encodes CASGLHKTGHSGRVYSNQPQHF.

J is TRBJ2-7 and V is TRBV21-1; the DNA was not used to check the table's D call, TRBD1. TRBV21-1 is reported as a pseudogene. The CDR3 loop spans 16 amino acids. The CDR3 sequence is CATCGTGGFLIYEQYF. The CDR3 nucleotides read TGTGCCACCTGCGGGACAGGGGGCTTTTTAATCTACGAGCAGTACTTC.

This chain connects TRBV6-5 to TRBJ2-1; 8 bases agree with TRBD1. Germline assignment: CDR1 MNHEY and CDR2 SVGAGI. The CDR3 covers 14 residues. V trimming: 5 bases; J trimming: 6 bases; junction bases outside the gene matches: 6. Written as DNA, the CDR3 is TGTGCCAGCAGTCCCCAACAGGGGGGCAATGAGCAGTTCTTC. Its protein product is CASSPQQGGNEQFF.

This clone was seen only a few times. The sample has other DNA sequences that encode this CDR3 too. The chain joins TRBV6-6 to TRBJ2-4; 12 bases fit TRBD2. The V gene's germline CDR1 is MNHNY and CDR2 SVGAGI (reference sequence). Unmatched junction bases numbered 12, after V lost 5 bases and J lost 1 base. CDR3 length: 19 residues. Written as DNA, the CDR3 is TGTGCCAGCAGTCCCCGGACTAGCGGGACTTCATTGGCCAAAAACATTCAGTACTTC. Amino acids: CASSPRTSGTSLAKNIQYF.

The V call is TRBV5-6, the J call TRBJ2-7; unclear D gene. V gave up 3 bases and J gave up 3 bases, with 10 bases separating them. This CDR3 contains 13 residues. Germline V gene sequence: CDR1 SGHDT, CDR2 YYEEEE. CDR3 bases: TGTGCCAGCAGCTCGGGTCGTAACTACGAGCAGTACTTC. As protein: CASSSGRNYEQYF.

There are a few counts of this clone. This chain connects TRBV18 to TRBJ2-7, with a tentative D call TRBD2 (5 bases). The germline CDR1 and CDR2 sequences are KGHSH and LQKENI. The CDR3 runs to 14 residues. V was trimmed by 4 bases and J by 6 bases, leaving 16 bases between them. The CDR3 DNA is TGTGCCAGCTCACTGGGAACCCCCCGGGGCGAGCAGTACTTC. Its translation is CASSLGTPRGEQYF. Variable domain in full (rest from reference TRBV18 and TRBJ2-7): NAGVMQNPRHLVRRRGQEARLRCSPMKGHSHVYWYRQLPEEGLKFMVYLQKENIIDESGMPKERFSAEFPKEGPSILRIQQVVRGDSAAYFCASSLGTPRGEQYFGPGTRLTVT.

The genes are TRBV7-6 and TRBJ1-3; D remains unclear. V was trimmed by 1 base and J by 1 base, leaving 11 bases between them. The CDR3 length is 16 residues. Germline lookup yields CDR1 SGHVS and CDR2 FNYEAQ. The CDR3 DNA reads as TGTGCCAGCAGCTTAGAGACCCTGGGGTCTGGAAACACCATATATTTT. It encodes CASSLETLGSGNTIYF.

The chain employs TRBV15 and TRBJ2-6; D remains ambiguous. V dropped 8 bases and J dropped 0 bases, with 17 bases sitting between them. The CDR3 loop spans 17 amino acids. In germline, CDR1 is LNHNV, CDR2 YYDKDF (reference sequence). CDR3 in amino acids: CATGRGWALSGANVLTF. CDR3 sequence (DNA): TGTGCCACCGGAAGAGGTTGGGCCCTCTCTGGGGCCAACGTCCTGACTTTC. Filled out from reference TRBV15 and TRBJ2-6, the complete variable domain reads DAMVIQNPRYQVTQFGKPVTLSCSQTLNHNVMYWYQQKSSQAPKLLFHYYDKDFNNEADTPDNFQSRRPNTSFCFLDIRSPGLGDTAMYLCATGRGWALSGANVLTFGAGSRLTVL.

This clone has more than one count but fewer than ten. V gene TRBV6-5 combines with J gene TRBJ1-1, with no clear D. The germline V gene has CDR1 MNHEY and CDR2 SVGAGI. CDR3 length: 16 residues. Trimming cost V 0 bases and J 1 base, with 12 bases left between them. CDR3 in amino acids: CASSYSRREGNTEAFF. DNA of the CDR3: TGTGCCAGCAGTTACTCGCGGCGGGAGGGGAACACTGAAGCTTTCTTT.

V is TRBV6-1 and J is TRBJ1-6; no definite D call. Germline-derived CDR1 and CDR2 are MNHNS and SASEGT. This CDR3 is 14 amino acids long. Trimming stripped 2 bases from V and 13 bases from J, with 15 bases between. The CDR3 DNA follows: TGTGCCAGCAGTGAAAGCGGTTCGGTGGCGCCCCTCCACTTT. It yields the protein CASSESGSVAPLHF.

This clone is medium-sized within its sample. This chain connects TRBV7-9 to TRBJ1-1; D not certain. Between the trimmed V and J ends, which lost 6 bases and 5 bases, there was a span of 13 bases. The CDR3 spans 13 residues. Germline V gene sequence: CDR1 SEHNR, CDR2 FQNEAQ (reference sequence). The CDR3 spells CASSREWRTEAFF. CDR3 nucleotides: TGTGCCAGCAGTAGAGAGTGGAGAACTGAAGCTTTCTTT.

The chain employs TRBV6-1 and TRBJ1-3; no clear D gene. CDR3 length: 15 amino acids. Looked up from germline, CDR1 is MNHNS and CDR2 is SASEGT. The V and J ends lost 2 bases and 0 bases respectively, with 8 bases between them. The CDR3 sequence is CASSELGSSGNTIYF. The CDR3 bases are TGTGCCAGCAGTGAATTGGGGAGCTCTGGAAACACCATATATTTT.

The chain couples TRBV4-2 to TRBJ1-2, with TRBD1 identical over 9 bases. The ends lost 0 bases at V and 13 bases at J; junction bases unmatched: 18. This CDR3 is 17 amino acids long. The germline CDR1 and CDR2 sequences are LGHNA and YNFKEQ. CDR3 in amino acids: CASSQDPFGQGPQVATF. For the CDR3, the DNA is TGTGCCAGCAGCCAAGATCCCTTCGGACAGGGGCCCCAGGTAGCCACCTTC.

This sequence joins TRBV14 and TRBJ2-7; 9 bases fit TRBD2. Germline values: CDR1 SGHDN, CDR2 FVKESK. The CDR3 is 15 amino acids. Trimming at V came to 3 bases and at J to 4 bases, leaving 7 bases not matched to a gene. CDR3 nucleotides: TGTGCCAGCAGCCAGTCTCTAGCGGGATCTTACGAGCAGTACTTC. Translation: CASSQSLAGSYEQYF. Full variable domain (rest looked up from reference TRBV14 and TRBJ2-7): EAGVTQFPSHSVIEKGQTVTLRCDPISGHDNLYWYRRVMGKEIKFLLHFVKESKQDESGMPNNRFLAERTGGTYSTLKVQPAELEDSGVYFCASSQSLAGSYEQYFGPGTRLTVT.

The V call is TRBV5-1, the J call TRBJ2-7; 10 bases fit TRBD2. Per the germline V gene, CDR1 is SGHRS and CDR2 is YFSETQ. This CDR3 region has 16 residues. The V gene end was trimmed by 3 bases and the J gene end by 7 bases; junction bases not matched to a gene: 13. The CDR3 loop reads CASSWGATSGFGEQYF. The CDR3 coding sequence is TGCGCCAGCAGCTGGGGGGCGACTAGCGGGTTTGGGGAGCAGTACTTC.